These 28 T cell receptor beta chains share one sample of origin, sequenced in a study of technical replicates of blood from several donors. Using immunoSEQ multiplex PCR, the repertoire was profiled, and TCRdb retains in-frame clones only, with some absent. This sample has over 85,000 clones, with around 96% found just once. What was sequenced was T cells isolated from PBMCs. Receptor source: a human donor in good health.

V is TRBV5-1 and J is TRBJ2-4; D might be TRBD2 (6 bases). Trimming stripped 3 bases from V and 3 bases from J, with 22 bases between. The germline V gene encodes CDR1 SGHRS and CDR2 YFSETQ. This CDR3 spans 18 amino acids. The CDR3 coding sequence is TGCGCCAGCAGCTCTGGGGGACTCACTAAAATTGGCAAAAACATTCAGTACTTC. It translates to CASSSGGLTKIGKNIQYF.

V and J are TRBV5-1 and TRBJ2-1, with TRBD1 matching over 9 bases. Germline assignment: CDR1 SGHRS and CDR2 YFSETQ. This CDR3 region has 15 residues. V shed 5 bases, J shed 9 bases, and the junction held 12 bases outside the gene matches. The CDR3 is CASRSPGQGTGEQFF. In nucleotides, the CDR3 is TGCGCCAGCAGGTCACCGGGACAGGGCACGGGTGAGCAGTTCTTC.

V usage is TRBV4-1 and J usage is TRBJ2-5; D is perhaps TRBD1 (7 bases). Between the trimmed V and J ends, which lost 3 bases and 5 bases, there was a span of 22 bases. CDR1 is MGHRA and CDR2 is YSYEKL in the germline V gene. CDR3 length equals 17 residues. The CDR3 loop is CASSQGRRQGSQETQYF. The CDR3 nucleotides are TGCGCCAGCAGCCAGGGGAGGAGACAGGGATCACAGGAGACCCAGTACTTC.

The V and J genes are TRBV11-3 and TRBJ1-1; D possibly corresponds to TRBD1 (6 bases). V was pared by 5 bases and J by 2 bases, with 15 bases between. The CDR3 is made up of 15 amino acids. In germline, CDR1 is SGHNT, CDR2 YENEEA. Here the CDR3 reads CASSHGTQDNTEAFF. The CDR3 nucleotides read TGTGCCAGCAGCCATGGGACACAAGATAACACTGAAGCTTTCTTT.

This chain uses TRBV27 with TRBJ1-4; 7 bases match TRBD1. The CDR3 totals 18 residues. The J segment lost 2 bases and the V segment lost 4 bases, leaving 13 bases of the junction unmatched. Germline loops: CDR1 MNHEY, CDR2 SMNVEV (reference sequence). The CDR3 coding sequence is TGTGCCAGCAGTTCAATAAATCGACAGGGACGGACTAATGAAAAACTGTTTTTT. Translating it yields CASSSINRQGRTNEKLFF.

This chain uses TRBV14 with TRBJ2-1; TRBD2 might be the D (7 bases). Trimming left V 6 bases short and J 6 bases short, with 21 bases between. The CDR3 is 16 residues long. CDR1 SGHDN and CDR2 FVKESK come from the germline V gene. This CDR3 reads CASSLWDQGRGNEQFF. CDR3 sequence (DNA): TGTGCCAGCAGTCTTTGGGACCAGGGGAGGGGCAATGAGCAGTTCTTC.

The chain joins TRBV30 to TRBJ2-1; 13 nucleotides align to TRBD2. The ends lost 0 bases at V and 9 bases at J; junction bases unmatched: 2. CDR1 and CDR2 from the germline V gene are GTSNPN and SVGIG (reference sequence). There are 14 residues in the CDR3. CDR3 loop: CAWSVRTSGGEQFF. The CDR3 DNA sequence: TGTGCCTGGAGTGTCAGGACTAGCGGGGGTGAGCAGTTCTTC.

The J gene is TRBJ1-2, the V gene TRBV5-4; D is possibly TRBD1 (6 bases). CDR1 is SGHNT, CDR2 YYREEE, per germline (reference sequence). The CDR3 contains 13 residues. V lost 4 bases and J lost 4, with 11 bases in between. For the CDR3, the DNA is TGTGCCAGCAGCCTACAGGGCGTCTATGGCTACACCTTC. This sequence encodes CASSLQGVYGYTF. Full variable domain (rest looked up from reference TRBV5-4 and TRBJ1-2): ETGVTQSPTHLIKTRGQQVTLRCSSQSGHNTVSWYQQALGQGPQFIFQYYREEENGRGNFPPRFSGLQFPNYSSELNVNALELDDSALYLCASSLQGVYGYTFGSGTRLTVV.

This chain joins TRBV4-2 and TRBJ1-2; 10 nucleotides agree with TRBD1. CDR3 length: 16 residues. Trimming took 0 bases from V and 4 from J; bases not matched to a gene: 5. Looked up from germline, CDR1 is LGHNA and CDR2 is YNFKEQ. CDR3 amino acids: CASSQDPGQGRYGYTF. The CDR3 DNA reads TGTGCCAGCAGCCAAGATCCGGGACAGGGGCGCTATGGCTACACCTTC.

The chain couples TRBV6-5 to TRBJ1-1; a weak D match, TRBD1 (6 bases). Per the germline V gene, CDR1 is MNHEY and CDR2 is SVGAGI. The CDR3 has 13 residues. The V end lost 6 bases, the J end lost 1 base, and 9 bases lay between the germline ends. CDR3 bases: TGTGCCAGCAGATCGACAGGGAACACTGAAGCTTTCTTT. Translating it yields CASRSTGNTEAFF.

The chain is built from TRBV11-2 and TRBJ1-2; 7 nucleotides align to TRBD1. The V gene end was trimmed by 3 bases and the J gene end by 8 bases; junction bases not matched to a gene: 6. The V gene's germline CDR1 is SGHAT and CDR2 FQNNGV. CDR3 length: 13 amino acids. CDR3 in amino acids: CASSFGTDGGYTF. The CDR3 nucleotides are TGTGCCAGCAGCTTCGGGACAGATGGCGGCTACACCTTC. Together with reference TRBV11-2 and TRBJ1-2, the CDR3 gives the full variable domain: EAGVAQSPRYKIIEKRQSVAFWCNPISGHATLYWYQQILGQGPKLLIQFQNNGVVDDSQLPKDRFSAERLKGVDSTLKIQPAKLEDSAVYLCASSFGTDGGYTFGSGTRLTVV.

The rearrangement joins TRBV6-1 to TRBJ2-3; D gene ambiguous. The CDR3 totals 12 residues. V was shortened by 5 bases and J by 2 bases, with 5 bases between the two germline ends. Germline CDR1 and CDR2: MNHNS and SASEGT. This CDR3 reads CASSPYTDTQYF. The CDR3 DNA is TGTGCCAGCAGTCCGTACACAGATACGCAGTATTTT.

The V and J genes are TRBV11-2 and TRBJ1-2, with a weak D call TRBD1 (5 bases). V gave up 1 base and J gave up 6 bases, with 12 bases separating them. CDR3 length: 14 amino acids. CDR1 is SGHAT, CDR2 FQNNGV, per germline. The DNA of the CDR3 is TGTGCCAGCAGCTTAGTTGGGGGGAAAAATGGCTACACCTTC. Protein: CASSLVGGKNGYTF.

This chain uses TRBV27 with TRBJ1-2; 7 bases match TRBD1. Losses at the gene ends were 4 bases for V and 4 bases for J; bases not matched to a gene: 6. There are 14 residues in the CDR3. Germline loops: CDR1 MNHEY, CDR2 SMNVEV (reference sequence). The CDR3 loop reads CASSSQGGGYGYTF. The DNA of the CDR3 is TGTGCCAGCAGTTCCCAGGGGGGAGGCTATGGCTACACCTTC.

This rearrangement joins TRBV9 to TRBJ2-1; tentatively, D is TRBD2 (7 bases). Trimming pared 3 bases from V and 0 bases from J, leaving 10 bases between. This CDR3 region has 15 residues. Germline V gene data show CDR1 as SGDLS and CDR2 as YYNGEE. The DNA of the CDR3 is TGTGCCAGCAGCGAGGGGGGGAGCTCCTACAATGAGCAGTTCTTC. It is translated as CASSEGGSSYNEQFF.

CDR3: CASSSGLTGLNRYGYTF. CDR3 DNA: TGTGCCAGCAGCTCCGGACTGACAGGGTTAAATCGATATGGCTACACCTTC. The chain uses TRBV5-5 and TRBJ1-2; 7 nucleotides line up with TRBD1. V trimming: 3 bases; J trimming: 5 bases; junction bases outside the gene matches: 16. The length of the CDR3 is 17 residues. Germline V gives CDR1 SGHKS, CDR2 YYEKEE (reference sequence).

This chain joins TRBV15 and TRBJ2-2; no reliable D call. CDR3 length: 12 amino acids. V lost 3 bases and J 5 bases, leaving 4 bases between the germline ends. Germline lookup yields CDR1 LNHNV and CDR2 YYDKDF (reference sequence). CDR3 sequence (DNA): TGTGCCACCAGCAGTTCTACCGGGGAGCTGTTTTTT. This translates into CATSSSTGELFF. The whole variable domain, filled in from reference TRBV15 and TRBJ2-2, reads DAMVIQNPRYQVTQFGKPVTLSCSQTLNHNVMYWYQQKSSQAPKLLFHYYDKDFNNEADTPDNFQSRRPNTSFCFLDIRSPGLGDTAMYLCATSSSTGELFFGEGSRLTVL.

CDR3 bases: TGTGCCAGCTCACCTAGGCGGCAGTATTCTGAAGAGACCCAGTACTTC. Translated, it gives CASSPRRQYSEETQYF. V gene TRBV18 combines with J gene TRBJ2-5, with D unresolved. The germline CDR1 and CDR2 sequences are KGHSH and LQKENI. CDR3 size: 16 residues. V lost 3 bases to trimming and J lost 3 bases, with 17 bases between them. Variable domain in full (rest from reference TRBV18 and TRBJ2-5): NAGVMQNPRHLVRRRGQEARLRCSPMKGHSHVYWYRQLPEEGLKFMVYLQKENIIDESGMPKERFSAEFPKEGPSILRIQQVVRGDSAAYFCASSPRRQYSEETQYFGPGTRLLVL.

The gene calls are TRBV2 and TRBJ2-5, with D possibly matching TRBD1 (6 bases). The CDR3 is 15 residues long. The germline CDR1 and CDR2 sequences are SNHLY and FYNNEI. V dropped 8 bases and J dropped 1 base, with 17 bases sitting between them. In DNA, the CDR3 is TGTGCCAGCCCAGCGCCAACAGGGCCCCAAGAGACCCAGTACTTC. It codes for CASPAPTGPQETQYF. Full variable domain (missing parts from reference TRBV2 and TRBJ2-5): EPEVTQTPSHQVTQMGQEVILRCVPISNHLYFYWYRQILGQKVEFLVSFYNNEISEKSEIFDDQFSVERPDGSNFTLKIRSTKLEDSAMYFCASPAPTGPQETQYFGPGTRLLVL.

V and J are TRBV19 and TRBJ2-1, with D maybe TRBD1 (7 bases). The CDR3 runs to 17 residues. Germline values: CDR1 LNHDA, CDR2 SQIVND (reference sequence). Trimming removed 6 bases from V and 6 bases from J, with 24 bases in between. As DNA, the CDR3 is TGTGCCAGTAGGGAGGGGGCGGGTTCTAACCTTCGCAATGAGCAGTTCTTC. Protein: CASREGAGSNLRNEQFF.

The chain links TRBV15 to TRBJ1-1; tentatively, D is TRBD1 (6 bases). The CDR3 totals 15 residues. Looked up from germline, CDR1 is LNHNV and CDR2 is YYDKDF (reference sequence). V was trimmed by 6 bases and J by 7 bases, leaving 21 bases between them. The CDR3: CATRGPALDRNEAFF. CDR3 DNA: TGTGCCACCAGGGGCCCCGCCCTGGACAGAAATGAAGCTTTCTTT.

CDR3 sequence: CATSPPERELYNEQFF. CDR3 coding DNA: TGTGCCACCAGCCCTCCCGAGCGGGAGTTGTACAATGAGCAGTTCTTC. V usage is TRBV15 and J usage is TRBJ2-1, with 8 nucleotides matching TRBD2. With V trimmed by 5 bases and J by 4 bases, 10 bases remained unmatched. The CDR3 has 16 residues. Looked up from germline, CDR1 is LNHNV and CDR2 is YYDKDF (reference sequence).

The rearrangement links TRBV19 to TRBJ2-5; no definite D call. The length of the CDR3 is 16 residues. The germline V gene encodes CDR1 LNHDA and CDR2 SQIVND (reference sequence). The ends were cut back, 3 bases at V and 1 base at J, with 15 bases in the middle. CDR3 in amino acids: CASSITLDTLQETQYF. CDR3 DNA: TGTGCCAGTAGTATTACCCTTGACACTCTCCAAGAGACCCAGTACTTC. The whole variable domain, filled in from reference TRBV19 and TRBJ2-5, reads DGGITQSPKYLFRKEGQNVTLSCEQNLNHDAMYWYRQDPGQGLRLIYYSQIVNDFQKGDIAEGYSVSREKKESFPLTVTSAQKNPTAFYLCASSITLDTLQETQYFGPGTRLLVL.

CDR3 nucleotide sequence: TGTGCCAGCAGCCAAGTTTGGGACAGGGAATTCCCCGGGGAGCTGTTTTTT. Its translation is CASSQVWDREFPGELFF. The chain couples TRBV4-2 to TRBJ2-2; 9 nucleotides align to TRBD1. Germline V CDR1 and CDR2: LGHNA, YNFKEQ. V lost 1 base to trimming and J lost 6 bases; unmatched junction nucleotides: 9. This CDR3 is 17 amino acids long.

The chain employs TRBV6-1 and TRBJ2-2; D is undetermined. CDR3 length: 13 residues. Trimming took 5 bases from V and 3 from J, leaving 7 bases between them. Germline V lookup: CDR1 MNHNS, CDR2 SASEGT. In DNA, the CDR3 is TGTGCCAGCAGTCCCCAGGACACCGGGGAGCTGTTTTTT. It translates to CASSPQDTGELFF.

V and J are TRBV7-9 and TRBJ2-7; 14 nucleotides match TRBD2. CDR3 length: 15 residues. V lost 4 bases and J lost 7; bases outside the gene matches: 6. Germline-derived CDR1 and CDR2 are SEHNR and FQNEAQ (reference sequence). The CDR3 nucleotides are TGTGCCAGCAGCTATTGGACTAGCGGGAGGCTTGAGCAGTACTTC. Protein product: CASSYWTSGRLEQYF.

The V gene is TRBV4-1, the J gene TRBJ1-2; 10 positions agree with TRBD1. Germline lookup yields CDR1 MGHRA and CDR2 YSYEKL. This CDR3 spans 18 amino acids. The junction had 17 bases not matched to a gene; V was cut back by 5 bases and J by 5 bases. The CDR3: CASSLTWIRDRGRYGYTF. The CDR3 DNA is TGCGCCAGCAGCTTAACCTGGATTCGGGACAGGGGTAGATATGGCTACACCTTC.

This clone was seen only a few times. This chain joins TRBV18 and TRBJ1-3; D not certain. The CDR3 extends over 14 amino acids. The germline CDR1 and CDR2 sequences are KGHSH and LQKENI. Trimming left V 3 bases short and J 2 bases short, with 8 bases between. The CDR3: CASSPGLTGNTIYF. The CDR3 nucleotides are TGTGCCAGCTCACCCGGACTGACTGGAAACACCATATATTTT.